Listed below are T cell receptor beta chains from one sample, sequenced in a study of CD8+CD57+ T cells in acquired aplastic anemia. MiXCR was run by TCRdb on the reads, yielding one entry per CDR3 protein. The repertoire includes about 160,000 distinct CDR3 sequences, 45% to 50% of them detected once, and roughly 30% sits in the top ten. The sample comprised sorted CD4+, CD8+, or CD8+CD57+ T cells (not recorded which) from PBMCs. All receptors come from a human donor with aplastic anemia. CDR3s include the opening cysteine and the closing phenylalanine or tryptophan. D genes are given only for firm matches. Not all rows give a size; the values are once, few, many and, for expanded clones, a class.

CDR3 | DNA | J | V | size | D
CASRAGQQTGELFF | TGTGCCAGCAGAGCGGGACAGCAGACCGGGGAGCTGTTTTTT | TRBJ2-2 | TRBV2 | . | .
CSASVQGMNTEAFF | TGCAGTGCTAGTGTTCAGGGCATGAACACTGAAGCTTTCTTT | TRBJ1-1 | TRBV20-1 | . | .
CATSRDGQGNQPQHF | TGTGCCACCAGCAGAGATGGCCAGGGGAATCAGCCCCAGCATTTT | TRBJ1-5 | TRBV15 | many | .
CSVEGTSYEQYF | TGCAGCGTTGAAGGGACTTCGTACGAGCAGTACTTC | TRBJ2-7 | TRBV29-1 | . | .
CASSIRDTANYGYTF | TGTGCCAGTAGTATTCGGGACACCGCTAACTATGGCTACACCTTC | TRBJ1-2 | TRBV19 | . | .
CASSLGRLEAFF | TGTGCCAGCAGTTTGGGACGGCTCGAAGCTTTCTTT | TRBJ1-1 | TRBV5-6 | many | .
CASSYTGLDLSYEQYF | TGTGCCAGCAGTTACACAGGACTAGATTTGTCCTACGAGCAGTACTTC | TRBJ2-7 | TRBV6-5 | medium-sized | TRBD2
CASSLGPGQGREQYF | TGCGCCAGCAGCTTGGGACCGGGACAGGGAAGGGAGCAGTACTTT | TRBJ1-6 | TRBV5-1 | . | TRBD1
CAISDKRGSGTEAFF | TGTGCCATCAGTGACAAACGGGGCTCAGGCACTGAAGCTTTCTTT | TRBJ1-1 | TRBV10-3 | . | .
CASSVAGGEGGYTF | TGTGCCAGCAGCGTAGCAGGGGGAGAGGGTGGCTACACCTTC | TRBJ1-2 | TRBV9 | . | TRBD1
CASAGGRLFF | TGTGCCAGCGCGGGGGGACGACTGTTTTTT | TRBJ1-4 | TRBV2 | many | .
CSAVQGVQETQYF | TGCAGTGCAGTACAGGGGGTCCAAGAGACCCAGTACTTC | TRBJ2-5 | TRBV20-1 | . | TRBD1
CASSEVADTQYF | TGTGCCAGCAGTGAAGTCGCGGATACGCAGTATTTT | TRBJ2-3 | TRBV2 | . | .
CASSLSWLGYEQYF | TGTGCCAGCAGTTTATCTTGGTTGGGCTACGAGCAGTACTTC | TRBJ2-7 | TRBV28 | . | .
CASTEAGGNSPLHF | TGTGCCAGCACAGAAGCGGGGGGTAATTCACCCCTCCACTTT | TRBJ1-6 | TRBV7-6 | many | .
CASSQPLPGQGTYEQYF | TGTGCCAGCAGCCAACCCCTACCGGGACAGGGAACCTACGAGCAGTACTTC | TRBJ2-7 | TRBV4-2 | . | TRBD1
CAWSVVRNQPQHF | TGTGCCTGGAGTGTGGTTCGCAATCAGCCCCAGCATTTT | TRBJ1-5 | TRBV30 | . | .
CASSPWGAGDIDEQFF | TGTGCCAGCAGCCCCTGGGGAGCGGGAGATATAGATGAGCAGTTCTTC | TRBJ2-1 | TRBV7-9 | many | TRBD2
CASRGEGDQPQHF | TGCGCCAGCAGGGGTGAGGGTGATCAGCCCCAGCATTTT | TRBJ1-5 | TRBV5-1 | . | .
CASSLLGQRPYEQYF | TGTGCCAGCAGCTTACTGGGACAGCGCCCCTACGAGCAGTACTTC | TRBJ2-7 | TRBV7-8 | few | TRBD1
CASSQEDRDTEAFF | TGCGCCAGCAGCCAAGAAGACAGGGACACTGAAGCTTTCTTT | TRBJ1-1 | TRBV4-3 | many | TRBD1
CASSLQGNLNQPQHF | TGTGCCAGCAGTTTACAGGGTAATCTCAATCAGCCCCAGCATTTT | TRBJ1-5 | TRBV6-5 | . | .
CASRREGITGELFF | TGTGCCAGCAGAAGGGAGGGGATTACCGGGGAGCTGTTTTTT | TRBJ2-2 | TRBV2 | many | TRBD2
CASRSGVDTEAFF | TGTGCCAGCAGGTCGGGGGTTGACACTGAAGCTTTCTTT | TRBJ1-1 | TRBV7-9 | . | .
CASRTEEDTQYF | TGTGCCAGCAGGACGGAGGAAGATACGCAGTATTTT | TRBJ2-3 | TRBV28 | . | .
CASSYPGGSTDTQYF | TGTGCCAGCAGTTACCCTGGAGGGAGCACAGATACGCAGTATTTT | TRBJ2-3 | TRBV6-5 | . | .
CASSLRPGAPYEQYF | TGTGCCAGCAGTTTAAGGCCAGGGGCTCCCTACGAGCAGTACTTC | TRBJ2-7 | TRBV27 | many | .
CASSQESGGPAFEQYF | TGCGCCAGCAGCCAAGAGTCCGGGGGCCCAGCCTTCGAGCAGTACTTC | TRBJ2-7 | TRBV4-3 | . | .
CASSLTGLNEQFF | TGTGCCAGCAGTTTGACAGGGTTGAATGAGCAGTTCTTC | TRBJ2-1 | TRBV27 | few | TRBD1
CSVARGRSTGELFF | TGCAGCGTTGCCAGGGGGCGCAGCACCGGGGAGCTGTTTTTT | TRBJ2-2 | TRBV29-1 | once | TRBD1
CASSEGQAYNEQFF | TGTGCCAGCAGTGAGGGACAGGCGTACAATGAGCAGTTCTTC | TRBJ2-1 | TRBV25-1 | . | TRBD1
CAISESTSGMYNEQFF | TGTGCCATCAGTGAGTCGACTAGCGGGATGTACAATGAGCAGTTCTTC | TRBJ2-1 | TRBV10-3 | once | TRBD2
CASSETGTGANVLTF | TGTGCCAGCAGTGAGACAGGGACTGGGGCCAACGTCCTGACTTTC | TRBJ2-6 | TRBV25-1 | . | TRBD1
CASRPAYNEQFF | TGTGCCAGCAGGCCGGCTTACAATGAGCAGTTCTTC | TRBJ2-1 | TRBV9 | . | .
CASSDTYSNQPQHF | TGTGCCAGTAGTGACACTTATAGCAATCAGCCCCAGCATTTT | TRBJ1-5 | TRBV19 | many | .
CASSLGAGSPDTQYF | TGCGCCAGCAGCTTAGGGGCAGGGAGCCCAGATACGCAGTATTTT | TRBJ2-3 | TRBV5-1 | . | .